The source of this T cell receptor beta chain is a study of beta chain features in type 1 diabetes. General study results and limits: The similarity of naive, central memory and Treg TCRB repertoires appeared greater among patients than among healthy donors. Possibly, sequencing cDNA over-represented cells that had high TCR expression levels. In every one of the four CD4+ subsets, TCRB CDR3s were moderately but significantly shorter in Type 1 diabetes patients.

Every sorted population was more than 95% pure. The sequenced template was cDNA made from the entire isolated RNA. Libraries were prepared by immunoSEQ multiplex PCR; TCRdb keeps only in-frame clonotypes and omits some of them. The table shows roughly 330,000 clones, with more than 9.5% occurring only once. To note about this clone: Its cognate antigen is unknown.

Germline CDR1 reads SGHTA; CDR2 reads FQGNSA. The V gene end was trimmed by 0 bases and the J gene end by 7 bases; junction bases not matched to a gene: 18. The CDR3 has 19 residues. The source is a woman aged 25 to 39 in good health. Source material: naive CD4+ T cells from blood. The chain combines TRBV7-2 with TRBJ2-4; 7 nucleotides match TRBD1. DNA of the CDR3: TGTGCCAGCAGCTTAGCGAGCGGTTCAGGAGACAGGGTGTTGAACATTCAGTACTTC. Its protein product is CASSLASGSGDRVLNIQYF.